The next 29 T cell receptor beta chains were all read from a single sample in a study of blood T cells in healthy people across ages. The use of a sample-barcoded 5' primer and a J-beta primer mix characterized a second PCR of roughly 6 to 11 cycles. TCRdb re-derived calls from the 5' RACE reads in MiXCR, one entry per CDR3 protein. Of over a million distinct CDR3 sequences listed, roughly 40% were seen once; the top ten hold roughly 8.2%. The sequenced sample was blood. These receptors originate from a woman between 18 and 29 years old in good health.

The V call is TRBV5-6, the J call TRBJ2-1; TRBD2 aligns across 9 bases. Germline V gene lookup returns CDR1 SGHDT and CDR2 YYEEEE. Losses at the gene ends were 4 bases for V and 7 bases for J; bases not matched to a gene: 6. CDR3 length: 14 residues. CDR3 DNA sequence: TGTGCCAGCAGCGTAGTCGCGGGAGGGAATGAGCAGTTCTTC. Protein sequence: CASSVVAGGNEQFF.

This clonotype has just a few counts. This chain uses TRBV20-1 with TRBJ2-5; D is possibly TRBD2 (5 bases). The CDR3 is 15 residues long. Trimming pared 3 bases from V and 2 bases from J, leaving 16 bases between. Germline-derived CDR1 and CDR2 are DFQATT and SNEGSKA (reference sequence). The CDR3 is CSASSSAGFQETQYF. CDR3 DNA: TGCAGTGCTAGTTCATCGGCGGGCTTTCAAGAGACCCAGTACTTC.

There are a few counts of this clonotype. V and J are TRBV2 and TRBJ2-7, with D uncertain. The CDR3 runs 13 residues. The germline V gene encodes CDR1 SNHLY and CDR2 FYNNEI. Trimming took off 3 bases at V and 6 bases at J, with 12 bases between the two ends. This chain's CDR3 is CASSDLGSGEQYF. The CDR3 DNA is TGTGCCAGCAGTGATTTAGGGTCCGGCGAGCAGTACTTC.

This clonotype has just one count. The chain joins TRBV12-5 to TRBJ2-3; D perhaps matches TRBD1 (7 bases). V was pared by 5 bases and J by 0 bases, with 12 bases between. The CDR3 is 15 amino acids. Germline V lookup: CDR1 LGHNT, CDR2 FRNRAP. The CDR3 sequence is CASGPQGGSTDTQYF. The DNA for the CDR3 is TGTGCTAGTGGTCCGCAGGGGGGTAGCACAGATACGCAGTATTTT.

This clonotype was counted between two and nine times. The chain has TRBV4-1 and TRBJ1-3, with 7 bases aligning to TRBD1. With V trimmed by 3 bases and J by 3 bases, 8 bases remained unmatched. CDR1 is MGHRA, CDR2 YSYEKL, per germline. The CDR3 consists of 16 residues. In DNA, the CDR3 is TGCGCCAGCAGCCACCCTCGACAGGGTGGTGGAAACACCATATATTTT. Its protein product is CASSHPRQGGGNTIYF.

The CDR3 reads CSARGPGGRGNEQFF. CDR3 DNA sequence: TGCAGTGCTAGAGGTCCTGGCGGGAGGGGGAATGAGCAGTTCTTC. The chain uses TRBV20-1 and TRBJ2-1; 9 positions match TRBD2. CDR1 DFQATT and CDR2 SNEGSKA come from the germline V gene (reference sequence). The CDR3 has 15 amino acids. The V segment lost 1 base and the J segment 7 bases; nucleotides outside the gene matches: 8.

The gene calls are TRBV11-2 and TRBJ2-1; D may be TRBD1 (6 bases). The CDR3 runs 13 residues. V was cut by 3 bases and J by 13 bases, with 16 bases left in between. Germline loops: CDR1 SGHAT, CDR2 FQNNGV. CDR3 residues: CASSFGEGETQFF. The CDR3 DNA is TGTGCCAGCAGCTTCGGAGAGGGGGAGACCCAGTTCTTC.

A note on this clonotype: This may be a read error: a much more frequent sequence differs by one nucleotide. The chain uses TRBV5-1 and TRBJ2-7, with TRBD2 as a possible D gene (6 bases). The CDR3 is 13 amino acids. Germline assignment: CDR1 SGHRS and CDR2 YFSETQ. Trimming took 5 bases from V and 0 from J, leaving 9 bases between them. The CDR3 loop reads CASRRAGSYEQYF. The CDR3, as DNA: TGCGCCAGCAGACGAGCGGGCTCCTACGAGCAGTACTTC.

V and J are TRBV6-5 and TRBJ1-6; no reliable D call. CDR1 MNHEY and CDR2 SVGAGI come from the germline V gene. V was clipped by 0 bases and J by 8 bases, with 11 bases between them. The CDR3 covers 15 residues. The CDR3 region is CASSYSGNADSPLHF. The CDR3 nucleotides read TGTGCCAGCAGTTACTCCGGGAACGCGGATTCACCCCTCCACTTT.

This clonotype was seen many times. CDR3 sequence reads: CASSLAGESKYEQYF. DNA for the CDR3: TGTGCCAGCAGCTTAGCAGGCGAGTCGAAATACGAGCAGTACTTC. The chain uses TRBV7-9 and TRBJ2-7; D not resolved. V was clipped by 0 bases and J by 4 bases, with 13 bases between them. Germline assignment: CDR1 SEHNR and CDR2 FQNEAQ (reference sequence). This CDR3 is built from 15 residues. Complete variable domain (other parts from reference TRBV7-9 and TRBJ2-7): DTGVSQNPRHKITKRGQNVTFRCDPISEHNRLYWYRQTLGQGPEFLTYFQNEAQLEKSRLLSDRFSAERPKGSFSTLEIQRTEQGDSAMYLCASSLAGESKYEQYFGPGTRLTVT.

This clonotype was found a few times. This chain connects TRBV20-1 to TRBJ2-7, with D perhaps matching TRBD2 (5 bases). The CDR3 covers 13 residues. CDR1 and CDR2 from the germline V gene are DFQATT and SNEGSKA (reference sequence). V shed 7 bases and J shed 0 bases, with 13 bases lying between them. In DNA form, the CDR3 reads TGCAGTGGGGTACTACTAGTCTCCTACGAGCAGTACTTC. Protein product: CSGVLLVSYEQYF.

The chain carries TRBV7-6 and TRBJ2-3; 7 bases align to TRBD1. The CDR3 has 15 residues. Germline lookup yields CDR1 SGHVS and CDR2 FNYEAQ. J gave up 4 bases and V 5 bases, and 9 bases lay outside the gene matches. CDR3 nucleotide sequence: TGTGCCAGCAGCCCGACAGGGTCAGGAGCAGATACGCAGTATTTT. It yields the protein CASSPTGSGADTQYF.

This clonotype was observed a handful of times. The chain combines TRBV7-9 with TRBJ1-2; D is undetermined. From germline, CDR1 is SEHNR and CDR2 FQNEAQ (reference sequence). Trimming took 3 bases from V and 7 from J, leaving 6 bases between them. The CDR3 covers 11 residues. CDR3 in amino acids: CASSFGSGYTF. For the CDR3, the DNA is TGTGCCAGCAGCTTTGGTTCTGGCTACACCTTC. Looking up the rest from reference TRBV7-9 and TRBJ1-2 gives the full variable domain: DTGVSQNPRHKITKRGQNVTFRCDPISEHNRLYWYRQTLGQGPEFLTYFQNEAQLEKSRLLSDRFSAERPKGSFSTLEIQRTEQGDSAMYLCASSFGSGYTFGSGTRLTVV.

A few counts support this clonotype. The chain has TRBV7-2 and TRBJ2-7; D gene uncertain. The V gene's germline CDR1 is SGHTA and CDR2 FQGNSA. This CDR3 comprises 11 residues. Trimming removed 4 bases at V and 8 bases at J, with 9 bases between. The CDR3 is CASSSDRQQYF. Written as DNA, the CDR3 is TGTGCCAGCAGCTCGGACCGACAGCAGTACTTC.

This clonotype turned up a few times. This rearrangement joins TRBV28 to TRBJ2-1; 8 bases fit TRBD1. This CDR3 spans 13 amino acids. Germline CDR1 reads MDHEN; CDR2 reads SYDVKM. V gave up 8 bases and J gave up 7 bases; unmatched junction bases: 7. CDR3 in DNA: TGTGCCAGCCAACAGGGGGATGGGAATGAGCAGTTCTTC. Translation gives CASQQGDGNEQFF.

The V gene is TRBV6-6, the J gene TRBJ2-5; 12 bases line up with TRBD2. V shed 2 bases, J shed 5 bases, and the junction held 6 bases outside the gene matches. Germline CDR1 and CDR2: MNHNY and SVGAGI (reference sequence). The CDR3 runs 16 residues. Written as DNA, the CDR3 is TGTGCCAGCAGTTACCGCCAGACTAGCGGGGGTGAGACCCAGTACTTC. It is translated as CASSYRQTSGGETQYF.

The chain combines TRBV10-1 with TRBJ2-4, with a weak D call TRBD2 (6 bases). There are 12 residues in the CDR3. Germline CDR1 WNHNN, CDR2 SYGVQD (reference sequence). The V end lost 5 bases, the J end lost 9 bases, and 11 bases lay between the germline ends. Written as DNA, the CDR3 is TGCGCCAGCAGTACGGGGGTGGGCATTCAGTACTTC. Translating it yields CASSTGVGIQYF.

V and J are TRBV28 and TRBJ2-5; 8 bases fit TRBD2. This CDR3 spans 15 amino acids. Germline-derived CDR1 and CDR2 are MDHEN and SYDVKM. Trimming removed 5 bases from V and 2 bases from J; junction bases left unmatched: 7. CDR3 in DNA: TGTGCCAGCAGTGGACTGGGGACTAGGCAAGAGACCCAGTACTTC. Residues: CASSGLGTRQETQYF.

This clonotype was counted only a few times. The V call is TRBV29-1, the J call TRBJ2-7, with D hard to call. The closer fit of TRBJ2-5 to the DNA end suggests the J call may be wrong. The CDR3 loop spans 10 amino acids. Germline V gives CDR1 SQVTM, CDR2 ANQGSEA. The CDR3 loop reads CSVEEGTQYF. The CDR3 DNA is TGCAGCGTTGAAGAGGGGACCCAGTACTTC.

V is TRBV6-5 and J is TRBJ2-5; D unclear. Deletions cut 2 bases from V and 5 bases from J, with 15 bases between. CDR3 size: 15 residues. Germline assignment: CDR1 MNHEY and CDR2 SVGAGI. The CDR3 region has the DNA TGTGCCAGCAGTTACACGCCTGGGTTCCGGGAGACCCAGTACTTC. Amino acid sequence: CASSYTPGFRETQYF.

The chain couples TRBV7-2 to TRBJ1-2; D is ambiguous. Germline assignment: CDR1 SGHTA and CDR2 FQGNSA. V lost 2 bases and J 8 bases, leaving 18 bases between the germline ends. This CDR3 comprises 15 residues. The CDR3 region is CASSLSNSQTAGYTF. The CDR3 bases are TGTGCCAGCAGCTTAAGTAACTCTCAGACGGCAGGCTACACCTTC.

The sample holds a few counts of this clonotype. The V gene is TRBV20-1, the J gene TRBJ2-7; 7 nucleotides line up with TRBD1. The CDR3 spans 13 residues. Germline V gene sequence: CDR1 DFQATT, CDR2 SNEGSKA (reference sequence). With V trimmed by 5 bases and J by 1 base, 5 bases remained unmatched. CDR3 DNA sequence: TGCAGTGCTCCCCAGACAGGGTCCTACGAGCAGTACTTC. Its translation is CSAPQTGSYEQYF.

J is TRBJ2-5 and V is TRBV6-1; D is unresolved. Trimming took 1 base from V and 0 from J, leaving 12 bases between them. The CDR3 extends over 16 amino acids. Germline values: CDR1 MNHNS, CDR2 SASEGT. DNA for the CDR3: TGTGCCAGCAGTGAAGTAGGGCAGAGGTACCAAGAGACCCAGTACTTC. Its protein product is CASSEVGQRYQETQYF.

This clonotype was seen a few times. V and J are TRBV5-1 and TRBJ2-7; D remains ambiguous. This CDR3 is built from 16 residues. Germline loops: CDR1 SGHRS, CDR2 YFSETQ. Trimming shortened V by 4 bases and J by 3 bases, and 20 bases separated the two germline ends. The CDR3 DNA reads as TGCGCCAGCAGCCCTAATCCCATGGTGAGGTACTACGAGCAGTACTTC. Its protein product is CASSPNPMVRYYEQYF. Full variable domain (missing parts from reference TRBV5-1 and TRBJ2-7): KAGVTQTPRYLIKTRGQQVTLSCSPISGHRSVSWYQQTPGQGLQFLFEYFSETQRNKGNFPGRFSGRQFSNSRSEMNVSTLELGDSALYLCASSPNPMVRYYEQYFGPGTRLTVT.

This chain uses TRBV21-1 with TRBJ2-7; the listed D gene, TRBD2, was not tested against the DNA. TRBV21-1 is a pseudogene. CDR3 size: 16 residues. The CDR3 DNA is TGTGCCAGCAGCAAAGTTCTAGCGGGTAGCTCCTACGAGCAGTACTTC. Its protein is CASSKVLAGSSYEQYF.

Points on this clonotype: A single base separates this from a much larger clone, so it may be a read error. Since no conserved phenylalanine or tryptophan closes the CDR3, a read error is the likely cause. CDR3 in amino acids: CASSKTGGSYEQYS. The CDR3 DNA reads as TGTGCCAGCAGTAAGACAGGGGGTTCCTACGAGCAGTACTCC. The rearrangement joins TRBV12-3 or TRBV12-4 to TRBJ2-7, with 9 positions matching TRBD1. This CDR3 is built from 14 residues. Unmatched junction bases numbered 3, after V lost 5 bases and J lost 1 base.

The table lists this clonotype with a few counts. The rearrangement uses TRBV28 and TRBJ1-4; tentative D call: TRBD1 (5 bases). Germline V gene sequence: CDR1 MDHEN, CDR2 SYDVKM. The ends were cut back, 5 bases at V and 7 bases at J, with 20 bases in the middle. This CDR3 spans 16 amino acids. The CDR3 sequence is CASSPQLRGEGEKLFF. The CDR3 DNA follows: TGTGCCAGCAGTCCTCAATTGAGGGGTGAGGGTGAAAAACTGTTTTTT.

V and J are TRBV13 and TRBJ2-7, with D perhaps TRBD2 (6 bases). With 4 bases removed from V and 3 bases from J, the gap between germline ends came to 16 bases. CDR1 and CDR2 from the germline V gene are PRHDT and FYEKMQ (reference sequence). The CDR3 length is 15 residues. For the CDR3, the DNA is TGTGCCAGCAGCTCCGAGGAGGGGTCGGGCTACGAGCAGTACTTC. It yields the protein CASSSEEGSGYEQYF.

CDR3 sequence (DNA): TGCAGTGCTAGAGTACAGGGAGTCGGCGAGCAGTACTTC. It codes for CSARVQGVGEQYF. V and J are TRBV20-1 and TRBJ2-7, with D perhaps TRBD1 (6 bases). This CDR3 spans 13 amino acids. The germline CDR1 and CDR2 sequences are DFQATT and SNEGSKA (reference sequence). V lost 1 base and J 6 bases, leaving 13 bases between the germline ends.